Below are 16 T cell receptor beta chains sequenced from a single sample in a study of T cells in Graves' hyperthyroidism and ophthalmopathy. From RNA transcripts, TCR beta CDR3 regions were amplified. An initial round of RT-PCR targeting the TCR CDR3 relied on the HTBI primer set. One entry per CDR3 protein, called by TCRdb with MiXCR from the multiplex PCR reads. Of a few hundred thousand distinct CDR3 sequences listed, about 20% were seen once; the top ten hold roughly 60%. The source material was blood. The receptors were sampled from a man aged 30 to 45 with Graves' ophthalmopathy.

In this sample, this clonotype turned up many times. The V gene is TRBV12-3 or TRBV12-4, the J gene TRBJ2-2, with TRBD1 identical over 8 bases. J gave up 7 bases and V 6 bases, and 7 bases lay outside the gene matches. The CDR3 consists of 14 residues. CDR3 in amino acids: CASSSTGDGGELFF. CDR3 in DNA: TGTGCCAGCAGCTCGACAGGGGACGGCGGGGAGCTGTTTTTT.

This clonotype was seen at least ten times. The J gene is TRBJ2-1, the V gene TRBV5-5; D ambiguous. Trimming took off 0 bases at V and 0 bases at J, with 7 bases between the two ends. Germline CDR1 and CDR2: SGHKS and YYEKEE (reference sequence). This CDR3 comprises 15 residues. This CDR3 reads CASSLDPNSYNEQFF. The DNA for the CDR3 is TGTGCCAGCAGCTTGGATCCCAACTCCTACAATGAGCAGTTCTTC. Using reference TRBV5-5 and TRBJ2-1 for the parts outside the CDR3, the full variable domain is DAGVTQSPTHLIKTRGQQVTLRCSPISGHKSVSWYQQVLGQGPQFIFQYYEKEERGRGNFPDRFSARQFPNYSSELNVNALLLGDSALYLCASSLDPNSYNEQFFGPGTRLTVL.

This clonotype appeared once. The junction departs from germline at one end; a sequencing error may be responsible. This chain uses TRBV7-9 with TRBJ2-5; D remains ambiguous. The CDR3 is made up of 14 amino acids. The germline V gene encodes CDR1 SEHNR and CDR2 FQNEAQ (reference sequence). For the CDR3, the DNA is TGTGCCAGCGGCTTAGGCAACGAGGAAGAGACCCAGTACTTC. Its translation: CASGLGNEEETQYF.

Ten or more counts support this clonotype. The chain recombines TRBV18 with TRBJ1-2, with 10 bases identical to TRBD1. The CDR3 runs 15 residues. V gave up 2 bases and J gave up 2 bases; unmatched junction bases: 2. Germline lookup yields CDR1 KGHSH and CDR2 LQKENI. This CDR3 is CASSPLGQGNYGYTF. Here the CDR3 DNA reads TGTGCCAGCTCACCATTGGGACAGGGGAACTATGGCTACACCTTC. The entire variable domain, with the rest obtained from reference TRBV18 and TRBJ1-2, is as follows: NAGVMQNPRHLVRRRGQEARLRCSPMKGHSHVYWYRQLPEEGLKFMVYLQKENIIDESGMPKERFSAEFPKEGPSILRIQQVVRGDSAAYFCASSPLGQGNYGYTFGSGTRLTVV.

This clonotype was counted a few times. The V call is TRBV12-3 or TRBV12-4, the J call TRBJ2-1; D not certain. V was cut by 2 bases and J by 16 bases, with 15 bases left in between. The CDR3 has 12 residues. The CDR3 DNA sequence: TGTGCCAGCAGTTTATTAAGAGGACGGCCATTCTTC. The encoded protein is CASSLLRGRPFF.

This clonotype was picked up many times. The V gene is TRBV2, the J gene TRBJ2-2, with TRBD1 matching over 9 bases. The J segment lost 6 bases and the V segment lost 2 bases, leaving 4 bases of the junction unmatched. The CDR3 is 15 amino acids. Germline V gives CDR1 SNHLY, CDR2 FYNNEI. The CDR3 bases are TGTGCCAGCAGTGAATACGGGACAGGGTCCGGGGAGCTGTTTTTT. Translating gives CASSEYGTGSGELFF.

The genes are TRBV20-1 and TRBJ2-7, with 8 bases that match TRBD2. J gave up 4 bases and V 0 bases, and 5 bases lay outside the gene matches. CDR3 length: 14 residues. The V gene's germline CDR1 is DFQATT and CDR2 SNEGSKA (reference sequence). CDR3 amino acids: CSARDTGGLYEQYF. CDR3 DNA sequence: TGCAGTGCTAGAGATACGGGAGGGCTGTACGAGCAGTACTTC.

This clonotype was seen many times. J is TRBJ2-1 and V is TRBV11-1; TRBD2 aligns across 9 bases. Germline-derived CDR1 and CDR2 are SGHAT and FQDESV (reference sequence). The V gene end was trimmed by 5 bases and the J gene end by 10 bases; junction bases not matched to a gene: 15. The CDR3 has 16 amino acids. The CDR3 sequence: CASSLMLAGRHDEQFF. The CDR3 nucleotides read TGTGCCAGCAGCCTTATGCTAGCGGGACGACACGACGAGCAGTTCTTC.

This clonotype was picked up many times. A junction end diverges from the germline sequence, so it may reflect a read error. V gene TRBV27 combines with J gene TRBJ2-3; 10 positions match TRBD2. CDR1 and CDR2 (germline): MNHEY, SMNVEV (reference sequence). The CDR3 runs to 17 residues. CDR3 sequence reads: CASSLKAASGSRDTQYF. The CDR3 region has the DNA TGTGCCAGCAGTTTAAAGGCGGCTAGCGGGAGCAGAGATACGCAGTATTTT.

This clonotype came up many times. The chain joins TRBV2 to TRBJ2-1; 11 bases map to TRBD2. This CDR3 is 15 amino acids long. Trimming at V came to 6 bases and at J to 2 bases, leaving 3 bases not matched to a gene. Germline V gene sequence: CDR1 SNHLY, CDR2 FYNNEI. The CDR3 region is CASSGTSGTYNEQFF. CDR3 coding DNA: TGTGCCAGCAGCGGGACTAGCGGAACCTACAATGAGCAGTTCTTC.

Written as DNA, the CDR3 is TGTGCCAGTCGACAGGGGGTCGGCGGGAAAGAGACCCAGTACTTC. Its protein is CASRQGVGGKETQYF. V usage is TRBV5-4 and J usage is TRBJ2-5; TRBD1 aligns across 9 bases. V shed 8 bases and J 3 bases; nucleotides not matched to a gene: 11. Germline V gives CDR1 SGHNT, CDR2 YYREEE (reference sequence). This CDR3 has 15 amino acids.

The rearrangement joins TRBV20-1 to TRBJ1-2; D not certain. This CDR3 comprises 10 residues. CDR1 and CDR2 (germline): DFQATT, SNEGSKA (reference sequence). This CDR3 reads CARGGYGYTF. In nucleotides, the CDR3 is TGCGCCCGAGGCGGGTATGGCTACACCTTC.

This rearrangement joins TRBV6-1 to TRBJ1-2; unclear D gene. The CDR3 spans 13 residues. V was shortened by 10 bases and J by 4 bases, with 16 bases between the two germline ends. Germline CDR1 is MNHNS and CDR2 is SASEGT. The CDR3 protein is CATFDTRGYGYTF. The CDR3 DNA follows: TGTGCCACCTTCGACACTCGGGGCTATGGCTACACCTTC.

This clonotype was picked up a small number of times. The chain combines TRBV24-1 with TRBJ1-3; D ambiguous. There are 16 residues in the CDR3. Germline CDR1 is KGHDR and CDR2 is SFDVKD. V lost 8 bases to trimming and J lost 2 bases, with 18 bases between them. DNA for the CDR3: TGTGCCACCATCGCACCCAAGAAGATCGCTGGAAACACCATATATTTT. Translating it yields CATIAPKKIAGNTIYF.

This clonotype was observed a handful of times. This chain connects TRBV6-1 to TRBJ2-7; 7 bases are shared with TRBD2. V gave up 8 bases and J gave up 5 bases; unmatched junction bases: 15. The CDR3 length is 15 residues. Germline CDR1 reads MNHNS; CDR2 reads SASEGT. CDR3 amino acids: CASAKVAGDIDEQYF. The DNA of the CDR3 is TGTGCCAGCGCAAAAGTGGCGGGAGATATCGACGAGCAGTACTTC.

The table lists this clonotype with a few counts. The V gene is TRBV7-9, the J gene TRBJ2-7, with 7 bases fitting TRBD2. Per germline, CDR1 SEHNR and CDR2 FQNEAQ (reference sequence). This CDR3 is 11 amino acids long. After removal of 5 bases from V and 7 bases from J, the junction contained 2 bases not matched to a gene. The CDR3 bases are TGTGCCAGCAGCCGGGGACTAGAGCAGTACTTC. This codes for CASSRGLEQYF.